The 16 T cell receptor beta chains below all came from one sample that was sequenced in a study of CXCR3-negative and CXCR3-positive naive CD8 T cells. Study-wide results and limits: Naive cells that were CXCR3-positive had more hydrophobic TRB CDR3s (compared with CXCR3-negative naive cells).

Their specific antigens are unknown. Through 5' RACE with UMI labels, the TRB cDNA libraries were prepared. TCRdb reprocessed the 5' RACE reads, keeping one entry per CDR3 protein, no DNA. This listing includes 5,000 to 6,500 distinct CDR3 sequences. Sequencing used naive CXCR3+ CD8+ T cells from blood. The sample's subset: CD45RO-CCR7+CD27+CD95- naive CD8+ T cells expressing CXCR3 (TNR3+). Source of these receptors: a human donor in good health. Some clones in this sample may be carry-over from other donors' samples.

The V gene is TRBV7-8, the J gene TRBJ1-1; the D gene TCRdb calls, TRBD1, cannot be checked with no DNA. Germline V CDR1 and CDR2: SGHVS, FQNEAQ. The CDR3 loop spans 13 amino acids. The CDR3 region is CASSLSGGTEAFF.

The CDR3 region is CSVCLPGRASYEQYF. The V and J genes are TRBV29-1 and TRBJ2-7; the D call from TCRdb, TRBD1, cannot be confirmed without DNA. This CDR3 region has 15 residues. The germline V gene encodes CDR1 SQVTM and CDR2 ANQGSEA.

The chain joins TRBV28 to TRBJ2-2; the D call of TRBD1 rests on TCRdb alone, since no DNA is present to check it. CDR3 length: 15 amino acids. CDR1 MDHEN and CDR2 SYDVKM come from the germline V gene. CDR3 region: CASSWDRGNTGELFF.

This clonotype is medium-sized (0.01 to 0.1%) by frequency. The chain couples TRBV6-2 or TRBV6-3 to TRBJ1-1; TCRdb's assignment of TRBD1 cannot be checked, as there is no DNA. The germline gives CDR1 MNHEY, CDR2 SVGEGT. This CDR3 has 16 residues. The CDR3 here is CASSPSSGAMNTEAFF.

The chain recombines TRBV29-1 with TRBJ2-7; absent DNA, TCRdb's TRBD2 call cannot be checked. Germline CDR1 reads SQVTM; CDR2 reads ANQGSEA. This CDR3 is 11 amino acids long. The CDR3 is CSGLESYEQYF.

This clonotype is classed as medium-sized by frequency. This sequence joins TRBV6-2 or TRBV6-3 and TRBJ2-1; TCRdb gives TRBD1 as the D gene, but with no DNA this cannot be confirmed. Germline values: CDR1 MNHEY, CDR2 SVGEGT. This CDR3 comprises 14 residues. CDR3 residues: CASTHSPGSREQFF.

The V and J genes are TRBV20-1 and TRBJ2-4; the TRBD1 assignment by TCRdb is unverifiable without DNA. Germline V CDR1 and CDR2: DFQATT, SNEGSKA (reference sequence). The CDR3 extends over 13 amino acids. CDR3 amino acids: CSASGSTKNIQYF.

According to its frequency, this clonotype is medium-sized. This chain connects TRBV7-9 to TRBJ1-5; checking the TCRdb D call of TRBD1 is not possible without DNA. CDR3 size: 16 residues. Germline V gives CDR1 SEHNR, CDR2 FQNEAQ (reference sequence). CDR3 region: CASSPTTGMENQPQHF.

CDR3 loop: CASSGYHEQYF. The J gene is TRBJ2-7, the V gene TRBV11-2. Per germline, CDR1 SGHAT and CDR2 FQNNGV. The CDR3 totals 11 residues.

This clonotype is classed as medium-sized by frequency. The CDR3 spells CASSALAANEQFF. This chain connects TRBV25-1 to TRBJ2-1; TCRdb returns TRBD2, unconfirmable since there is no DNA. Germline V gives CDR1 MGHDK, CDR2 SYGVNS. This CDR3 has 13 amino acids.

The rearrangement links TRBV7-9 to TRBJ2-1; TCRdb proposes TRBD1, but this gene call is untestable without DNA. This CDR3 is 13 amino acids long. Germline CDR1 reads SEHNR; CDR2 reads FQNEAQ (reference sequence). The chain's CDR3 is CASSLGQHNEQFF. The variable domain in full, with the rest retrieved from reference TRBV7-9 and TRBJ2-1, is DTGVSQNPRHKITKRGQNVTFRCDPISEHNRLYWYRQTLGQGPEFLTYFQNEAQLEKSRLLSDRFSAERPKGSFSTLEIQRTEQGDSAMYLCASSLGQHNEQFFGPGTRLTVL.

This clonotype is labeled medium-sized based on frequency. The CDR3 loop is CASSTSEETEAFF. The rearrangement joins TRBV6-5 to TRBJ1-1. CDR1 MNHEY and CDR2 SVGAGI come from the germline V gene. The CDR3 sequence is 13 residues long.

The rearrangement links TRBV5-1 to TRBJ2-7; absent DNA, TCRdb's TRBD1 call cannot be checked. Germline CDR1 reads SGHRS; CDR2 reads YFSETQ. CDR3 size: 13 residues. The CDR3 spells CASSITGAYEQYF.

The V and J genes are TRBV29-1 and TRBJ1-1; TCRdb outputs TRBD1, but without DNA this stays unchecked. Germline-derived CDR1 and CDR2 are SQVTM and ANQGSEA. The CDR3 spans 15 residues. The CDR3: CSVERGGHRGTEAFF.

The chain uses TRBV5-5 and TRBJ2-7; TCRdb proposes TRBD1, but this gene call is untestable without DNA. CDR3 length: 14 amino acids. CDR1 is SGHKS and CDR2 is YYEKEE in the germline V gene (reference sequence). This CDR3 is CASSSWTVSYEQYF.

The genes are TRBV7-9 and TRBJ2-1; there is no DNA to check the TCRdb D call of TRBD1. The CDR3 runs to 17 residues. Looked up from germline, CDR1 is SEHNR and CDR2 is FQNEAQ (reference sequence). CDR3 protein: CASSYSGTGDIYNEQFF.